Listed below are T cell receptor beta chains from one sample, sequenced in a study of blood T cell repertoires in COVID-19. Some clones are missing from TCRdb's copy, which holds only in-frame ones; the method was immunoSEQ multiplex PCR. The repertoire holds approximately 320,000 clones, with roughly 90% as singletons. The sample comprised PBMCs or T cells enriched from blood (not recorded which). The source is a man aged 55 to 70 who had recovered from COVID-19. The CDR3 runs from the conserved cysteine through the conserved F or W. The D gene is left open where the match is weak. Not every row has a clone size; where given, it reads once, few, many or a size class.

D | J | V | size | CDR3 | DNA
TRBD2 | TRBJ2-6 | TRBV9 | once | CASSDEAGGGLRGANVLTF | TGTGCCAGCAGCGACGAGGCGGGAGGTGGTTTACGGGGGGCCAACGTCCTGACTTTC
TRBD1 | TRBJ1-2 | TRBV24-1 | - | CATSETGTGHGYTF | TGTGCCACCAGTGAAACCGGGACAGGGCATGGCTACACCTTC
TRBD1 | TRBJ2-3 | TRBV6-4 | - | CASSPRTGGSDTQYF | TGTGCCAGCAGCCCTAGGACAGGGGGTTCAGATACGCAGTATTTT
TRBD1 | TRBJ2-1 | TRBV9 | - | CASSDWTGSDEQFF | TGTGCCAGCAGCGACTGGACAGGGAGCGATGAGCAGTTCTTC
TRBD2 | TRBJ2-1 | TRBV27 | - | CASSLDTSGGLRSYNEQFF | TGTGCCAGCAGTTTGGATACTAGCGGGGGCCTTCGGTCCTACAATGAGCAGTTCTTC
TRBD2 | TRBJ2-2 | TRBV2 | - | CASTQRETNTGELFF | TGTGCCAGCACTCAGCGGGAGACAAACACCGGGGAGCTGTTTTTT
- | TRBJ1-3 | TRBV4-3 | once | CASSQVPQGNSGNTIYF | TGCGCCAGCAGCCAAGTCCCACAGGGAAACTCTGGAAACACCATATATTTT
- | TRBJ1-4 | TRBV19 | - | CASSAGTTTNEKLFF | TGTGCCAGTAGTGCCGGGACAACAACTAATGAAAAACTGTTTTTT
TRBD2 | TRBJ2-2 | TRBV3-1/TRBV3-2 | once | CASSQPLTSGISGELFF | TGTGCCAGCAGCCAACCCCTGACTAGCGGGATTTCCGGGGAGCTGTTTTTT
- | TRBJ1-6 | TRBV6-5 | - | CASAKQDTYNSPLHF | TGTGCCAGCGCAAAACAGGACACCTATAATTCACCCCTCCACTTT
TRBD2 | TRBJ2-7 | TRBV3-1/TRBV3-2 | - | CASSPGLPPYEQYF | TGTGCCAGCAGCCCGGGACTACCGCCCTACGAGCAGTACTTC
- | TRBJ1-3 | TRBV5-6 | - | CASNSLPAGENTIYF | TGTGCCAGCAACTCACTTCCGGCCGGGGAAAACACCATATATTTT
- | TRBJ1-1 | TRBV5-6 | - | CASSREAGVAFF | TGTGCCAGCAGCCGGGAGGCGGGGGTAGCTTTCTTT
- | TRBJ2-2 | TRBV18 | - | CASSPGTPGTGELFF | TGTGCCAGCTCACCAGGGACTCCCGGGACCGGGGAGCTGTTTTTT
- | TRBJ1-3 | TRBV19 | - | CASTLGIQNSGNTIYF | TGTGCCAGTACCCTAGGAATCCAGAACTCTGGAAACACCATATATTTT
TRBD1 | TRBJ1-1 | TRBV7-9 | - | CASSLVQGILTEAFF | TGTGCCAGCAGCTTAGTACAGGGGATATTAACTGAAGCTTTCTTT
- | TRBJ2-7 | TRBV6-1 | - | CASSDQWSSYEQYF | TGTGCCAGCAGTGACCAGTGGAGCTCCTACGAGCAGTACTTC
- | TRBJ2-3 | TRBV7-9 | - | CASSLPTILARQSTDTQYF | TGTGCCAGCAGCTTACCGACGATACTAGCTAGGCAAAGCACAGATACGCAGTATTTT
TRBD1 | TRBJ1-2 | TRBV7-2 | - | CASSYDPDRGYGYTF | TGTGCCAGCAGTTACGATCCCGACAGGGGCTATGGCTACACCTTC
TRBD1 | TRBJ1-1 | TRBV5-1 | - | CASSSRQGLAGTEAFF | TGCGCCAGCAGCTCAAGACAGGGACTAGCTGGTACTGAAGCTTTCTTT
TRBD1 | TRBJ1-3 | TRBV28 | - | CASSLGQSSGNTIYF | TGTGCCAGCAGTTTGGGACAGAGCTCTGGAAACACCATATATTTT
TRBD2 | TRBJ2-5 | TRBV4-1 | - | CASSQADYPAGGPWVQETQYF | TGCGCCAGCAGCCAAGCTGATTATCCGGCGGGGGGGCCTTGGGTCCAAGAGACCCAGTACTTC
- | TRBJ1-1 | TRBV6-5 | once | CASSTWTAWDTEAFF | TGTGCCAGCAGTACCTGGACAGCTTGGGACACTGAAGCTTTCTTT
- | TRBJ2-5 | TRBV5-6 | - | CASQSPQETQYF | TGTGCCTCACAGTCGCCCCAAGAGACCCAGTACTTC
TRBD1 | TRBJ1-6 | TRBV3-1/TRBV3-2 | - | CASSTQTGRSSPLHF | TGTGCCAGCAGCACCCAGACAGGGCGAAGTTCACCCCTCCACTTT
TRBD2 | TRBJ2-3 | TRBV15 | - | CATSRWSRGGTDTQYF | TGTGCCACCAGCAGATGGTCTCGGGGGGGCACAGATACGCAGTATTTT
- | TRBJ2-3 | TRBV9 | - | CASSVGVGPTDTQYF | TGTGCCAGCAGCGTAGGTGTGGGGCCCACAGATACGCAGTATTTT
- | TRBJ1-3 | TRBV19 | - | CASSMRAFRGGNTIYF | TGTGCCAGTAGTATGCGGGCCTTCCGAGGTGGAAACACCATATATTTT
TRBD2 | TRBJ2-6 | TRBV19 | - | CASSSGRVGGANVLTF | TGTGCCAGTAGTAGCGGGAGGGTAGGAGGGGCCAACGTCCTGACTTTC
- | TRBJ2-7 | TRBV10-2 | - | CASSETVTRLQYF | TGCGCCAGCAGTGAGACGGTGACTCGCCTTCAGTACTTC
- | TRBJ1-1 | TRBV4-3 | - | CASSQDRGRSTEAFF | TGCGCCAGCAGCCAAGACCGGGGGAGGAGCACTGAAGCTTTCTTT